Listed below are T cell receptor beta chains from one sample, sequenced in a study of shared clonotypes between healthy human individuals. Here immunoSEQ multiplex PCR was the method, and the copy in TCRdb shows in-frame clones only, minus some. The sample lists around 610,000 clones, approximately 96% seen once, with about 0.12% in the top ten. Sequencing was carried out using naive CD8+ T cells sorted from blood. All receptors come from a woman in her twenties or thirties in good health. Each CDR3 is given with its conserved first and last residue. The order of the fields is J gene, V gene, CDR3 protein.

TRBJ1-1 | TRBV7-9 | CASYSPTNTEAFF
TRBJ2-2 | TRBV9 | CASSGQVSGTGELFF
TRBJ2-3 | TRBV2 | CASNAGPRGRGSRVGTQYF
TRBJ2-7 | TRBV5-1 | CASSFPGQGDTYEQYF
TRBJ2-7 | TRBV19 | CASSILDRGEMGGNF
TRBJ2-5 | TRBV29-1 | CSVNPGQPETQYF
TRBJ2-1 | TRBV6-5 | CASGTSGYNEQFF
TRBJ1-1 | TRBV19 | CASSMYGAGMNTEAFF
TRBJ2-1 | TRBV27 | CASSTLGLAGVRSSYNEQFF
TRBJ2-5 | TRBV9 | CASSAPDRGGEETQYF
TRBJ2-7 | TRBV19 | CASSIDSFGVYEQYF
TRBJ2-5 | TRBV29-1 | CSVDGSLTSERQETQYF
NA | TRBV7-6 | CASSLGEGLTGFHEQYF
TRBJ2-7 | TRBV25-1 | CASSETGTSGSHEQYF
NA | TRBV27 | CASSPGSSYEQYF
TRBJ1-1 | TRBV5-6 | CASSEDGGRGTEAFF
TRBJ2-3 | TRBV5-6 | CASSLEGLPDTQYF
TRBJ1-5 | TRBV7-9 | CASSSLTAAGNQPQHF
TRBJ2-2 | TRBV10-3 | CAIGEGNTGELFF
TRBJ2-7 | TRBV4-1 | CASSQFGVAGSEQYF
TRBJ1-3 | TRBV25-1 | CASSQAMLGGNTIYF
TRBJ2-1 | TRBV4-1 | CASSQEGGRSFYNEQFF
TRBJ1-5 | TRBV4-1 | CASSQEQGSNQPQHF
TRBJ2-7 | TRBV7-9 | CASSPPTGLHEQYF
TRBJ1-1 | TRBV28 | CASSFPTGQGVGMNTEAFF
TRBJ1-2 | TRBV15 | CATSRGAQEDIYGYTF
TRBJ1-1 | TRBV2 | CASTSDRMNTEAFF
TRBJ2-7 | TRBV6-6 | CASSYSLGYEQYF
TRBJ2-2 | TRBV27 | CASSLIGAGNTGELFF
TRBJ2-7 | TRBV27 | CASSDRDTYLEQYF
TRBJ1-1 | TRBV28 | CASSSTDGNTEAFF
TRBJ1-1 | TRBV7-9 | CASSLQDRAEAFF
TRBJ1-4 | TRBV6-7 | CASRCRRAGNEKLFF
TRBJ2-7 | TRBV5-1 | CASSDTSGSGSYEQYF
TRBJ2-5 | TRBV5-1 | CASSLLERERETQYF
TRBJ2-5 | TRBV19 | CATVGWGEGETQYF
TRBJ2-2 | TRBV2 | CASIPSGSAANTGELFF
TRBJ2-3 | TRBV27 | CASNHGGRGSTDTQYF
TRBJ1-1 | TRBV4-1 | CASSQGLLRKFTEAFF
TRBJ2-5 | TRBV7-9 | CASSLLGQPGEETQYF